A selection of T cell receptor beta chains follows, all from one sample in a study of T cell repertoires in cytomegalovirus infection. MiXCR was run by TCRdb on the reads, yielding one entry per CDR3 protein. The data hold 85,000 to 120,000 distinct CDR3 sequences, with about 15% observed a single time. Input material: PBMCs. These receptors all stem from a human donor in good health (CMV status not recorded). Some clones in this sample may be carry-over from other donors' samples. CDR3s leave out the opening cysteine and the closing phenylalanine or tryptophan.

J gene: TRBJ1-2
V gene: TRBV29-1
CDR3 protein: SVGGRGGYT

J gene: TRBJ2-5
V gene: TRBV14
CDR3 protein: ASSQATGGLETQY

J gene: TRBJ2-7
V gene: TRBV28
CDR3 protein: ASSRTGTGYEQY

J gene: TRBJ2-1
V gene: TRBV14
CDR3 protein: ASSQEGLAAYNEQF

J gene: TRBJ2-1
V gene: TRBV9
CDR3 protein: ASSVSGEAYNEQF

J gene: TRBJ2-7
V gene: TRBV28
CDR3 protein: ASRRDRDRAYEQY

J gene: TRBJ2-2
V gene: TRBV7-3
CDR3 protein: ASSLSPAGELF

J gene: TRBJ1-1
V gene: TRBV12-3/TRBV12-4
CDR3 protein: ASSSSDSPPEAF

J gene: TRBJ2-6
V gene: TRBV10-3
CDR3 protein: AISGTGYSSGANVLT

J gene: TRBJ2-5
V gene: TRBV7-9
CDR3 protein: ASSQRQRGGLETQY

J gene: TRBJ1-2
V gene: TRBV20-1
CDR3 protein: SARDRGKNGYT

J gene: TRBJ1-1
V gene: TRBV7-2
CDR3 protein: ASSLEVRNTEAF

J gene: TRBJ2-7
V gene: TRBV29-1
CDR3 protein: SAQTPWTGGAYEQY

J gene: TRBJ1-2
V gene: TRBV7-2
CDR3 protein: ASSLAPGVDYGYT

J gene: TRBJ1-2
V gene: TRBV7-2
CDR3 protein: ASIYGQGAYGYT

J gene: TRBJ2-7
V gene: TRBV11-3
CDR3 protein: ASSLGPEREQY

J gene: TRBJ2-5
V gene: TRBV5-4
CDR3 protein: ASSRQRTREETQY

J gene: TRBJ2-1
V gene: TRBV3-1
CDR3 protein: ASSQDRRGGNNEQF